This TCR beta chain was obtained from a study of T cell responses to AZD1222 COVID-19 vaccine. Some clones are missing from TCRdb's copy, which holds only in-frame ones; the method was immunoSEQ multiplex PCR. The table shows 120,000 or so clones, with nearly 90% occurring only once. Remarks on this clone: Its antigen is not known.

V lost 3 bases, J lost 6 bases, and 20 bases lay in between. In germline, CDR1 is MGHDK, CDR2 SYGVNS. The CDR3 is made up of 17 amino acids. Regarding the study as a whole: Only 6 or 7 individuals given AZD1222 were seropositive at baseline. Donors were largely white British and mainly female; clonal diversity was possibly underestimated.

The chain links TRBV25-1 to TRBJ1-4; no reliable D call. The TCR originated in an adult in good health. Sequencing used peripheral blood, obtained on day 0 of AZD1222 vaccination. Written as DNA, the CDR3 is TGTGCCAGCAGTGACCCCGAATTTGAGATGACCGATGAAAAACTGTTTTTT. Its translation: CASSDPEFEMTDEKLFF. Looking up the rest from reference TRBV25-1 and TRBJ1-4 gives the full variable domain: EADIYQTPRYLVIGTGKKITLECSQTMGHDKMYWYQQDPGMELHLIHYSYGVNSTEKGDLSSESTVSRIRTEHFPLTLESARPSHTSQYLCASSDPEFEMTDEKLFFGSGTQLSVL.